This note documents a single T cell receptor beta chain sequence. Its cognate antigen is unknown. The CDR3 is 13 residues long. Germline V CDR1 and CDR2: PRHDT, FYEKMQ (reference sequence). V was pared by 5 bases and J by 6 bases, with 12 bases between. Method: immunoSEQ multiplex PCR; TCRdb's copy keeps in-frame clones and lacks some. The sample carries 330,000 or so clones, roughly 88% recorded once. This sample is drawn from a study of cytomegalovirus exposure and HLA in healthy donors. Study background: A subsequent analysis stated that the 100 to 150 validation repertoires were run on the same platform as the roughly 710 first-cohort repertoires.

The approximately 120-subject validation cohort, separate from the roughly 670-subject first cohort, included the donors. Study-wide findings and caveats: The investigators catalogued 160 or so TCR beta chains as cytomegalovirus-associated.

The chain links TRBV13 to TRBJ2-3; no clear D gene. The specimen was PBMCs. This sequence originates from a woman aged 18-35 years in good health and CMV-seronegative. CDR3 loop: CASSLQLADTQYF. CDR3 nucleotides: TGTGCCAGCAGCCTTCAACTCGCGGATACGCAGTATTTT.